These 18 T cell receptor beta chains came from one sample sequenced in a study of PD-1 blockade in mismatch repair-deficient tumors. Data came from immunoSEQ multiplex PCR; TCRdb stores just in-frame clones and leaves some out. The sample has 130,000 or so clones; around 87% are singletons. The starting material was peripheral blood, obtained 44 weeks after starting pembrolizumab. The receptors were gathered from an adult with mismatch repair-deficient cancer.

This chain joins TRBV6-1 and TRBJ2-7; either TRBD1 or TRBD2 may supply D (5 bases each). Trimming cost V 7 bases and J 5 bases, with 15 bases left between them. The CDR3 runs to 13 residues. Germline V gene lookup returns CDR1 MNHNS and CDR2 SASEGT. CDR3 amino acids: CASNRPGLNEQYF. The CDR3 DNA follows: TGTGCCAGCAATCGCCCGGGGCTAAACGAGCAGTACTTC.

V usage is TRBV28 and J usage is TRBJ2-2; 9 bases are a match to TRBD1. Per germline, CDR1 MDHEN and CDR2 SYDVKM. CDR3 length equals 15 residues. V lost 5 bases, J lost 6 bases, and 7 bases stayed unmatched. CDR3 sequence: CASSAGTGNPGELFF. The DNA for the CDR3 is TGTGCCAGCAGTGCCGGGACAGGGAATCCCGGGGAGCTGTTTTTT.

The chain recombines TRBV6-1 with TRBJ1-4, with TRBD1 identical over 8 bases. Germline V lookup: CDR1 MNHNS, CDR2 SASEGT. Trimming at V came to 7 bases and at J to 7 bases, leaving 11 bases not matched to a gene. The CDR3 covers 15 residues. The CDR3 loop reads CASTQGAGGGEKLFF. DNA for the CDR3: TGTGCCAGCACGCAAGGAGCAGGGGGCGGTGAAAAACTGTTTTTT.

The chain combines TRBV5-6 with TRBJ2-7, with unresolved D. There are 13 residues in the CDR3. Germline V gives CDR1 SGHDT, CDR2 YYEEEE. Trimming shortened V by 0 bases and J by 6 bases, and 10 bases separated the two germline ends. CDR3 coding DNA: TGTGCCAGCAGCTTGGGACACCAGTCCGAGCAGTACTTC. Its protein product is CASSLGHQSEQYF.

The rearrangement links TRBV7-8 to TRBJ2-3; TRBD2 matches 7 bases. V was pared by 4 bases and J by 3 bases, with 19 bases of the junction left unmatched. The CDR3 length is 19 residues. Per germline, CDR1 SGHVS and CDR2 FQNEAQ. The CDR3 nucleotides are TGTGCCAGCAGCTCTAGCGGTAATCAGGGAACCCAAGATACAGATACGCAGTATTTT. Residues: CASSSSGNQGTQDTDTQYF.

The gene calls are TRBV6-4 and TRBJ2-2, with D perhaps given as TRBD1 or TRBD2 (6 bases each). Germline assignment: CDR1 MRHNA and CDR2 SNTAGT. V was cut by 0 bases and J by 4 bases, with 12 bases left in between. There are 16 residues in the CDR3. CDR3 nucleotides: TGTGCCAGCAGTGACTCCGTAGGGGGGAGCACCGGGGAGCTGTTTTTT. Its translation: CASSDSVGGSTGELFF.

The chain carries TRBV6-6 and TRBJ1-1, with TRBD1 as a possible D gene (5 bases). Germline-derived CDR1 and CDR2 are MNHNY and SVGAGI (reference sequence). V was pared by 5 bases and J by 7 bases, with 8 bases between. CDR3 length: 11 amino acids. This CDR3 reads CASSTGGEAFF. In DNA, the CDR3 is TGTGCCAGCAGTACAGGTGGTGAAGCTTTCTTT.

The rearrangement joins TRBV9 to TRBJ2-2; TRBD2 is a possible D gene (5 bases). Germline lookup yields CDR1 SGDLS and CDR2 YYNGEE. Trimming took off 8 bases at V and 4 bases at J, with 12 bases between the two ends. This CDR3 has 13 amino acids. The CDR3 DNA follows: TGTGCCAGACCGGGGAAGGCCACCGGGGAGCTGTTTTTT. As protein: CARPGKATGELFF.

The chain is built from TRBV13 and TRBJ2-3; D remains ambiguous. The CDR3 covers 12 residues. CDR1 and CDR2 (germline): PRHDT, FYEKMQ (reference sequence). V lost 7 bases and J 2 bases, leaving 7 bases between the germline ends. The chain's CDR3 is CASKQVTDTQYF. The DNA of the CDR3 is TGTGCCAGCAAGCAGGTCACAGATACGCAGTATTTT.

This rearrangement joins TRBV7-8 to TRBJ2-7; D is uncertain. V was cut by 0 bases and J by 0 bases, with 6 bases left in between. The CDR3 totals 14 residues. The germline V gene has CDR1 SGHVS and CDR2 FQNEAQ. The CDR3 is CASSLARSSYEQYF. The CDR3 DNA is TGTGCCAGCAGCTTAGCGCGGAGCTCCTACGAGCAGTACTTC.

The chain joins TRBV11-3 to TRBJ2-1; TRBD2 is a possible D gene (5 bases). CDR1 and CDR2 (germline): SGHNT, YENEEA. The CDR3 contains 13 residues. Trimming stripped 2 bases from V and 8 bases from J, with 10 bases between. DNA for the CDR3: TGTGCCAGCAGCTTATTTGAGGGCGATGAGCAGTTCTTC. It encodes CASSLFEGDEQFF.

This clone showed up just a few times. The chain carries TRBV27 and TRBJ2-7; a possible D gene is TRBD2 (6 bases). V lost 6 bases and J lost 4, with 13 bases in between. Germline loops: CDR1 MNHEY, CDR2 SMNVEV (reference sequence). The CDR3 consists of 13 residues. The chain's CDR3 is CASRAGWRYEQYF. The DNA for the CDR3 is TGTGCCAGCAGGGCGGGATGGCGGTACGAGCAGTACTTC.

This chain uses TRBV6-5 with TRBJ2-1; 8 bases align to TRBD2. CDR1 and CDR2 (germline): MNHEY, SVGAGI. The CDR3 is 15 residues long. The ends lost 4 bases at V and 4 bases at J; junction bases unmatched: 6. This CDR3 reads CASSWGSGDYNEQFF. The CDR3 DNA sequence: TGTGCCAGCAGTTGGGGTAGCGGGGATTACAATGAGCAGTTCTTC.

CDR3 bases: TGCGCCAGCAGCCCCAGGGCCGACCCAAACACCGGGGAGCTGTTTTTT. This codes for CASSPRADPNTGELFF. This chain links TRBV5-1 with TRBJ2-2; possible D gene TRBD1, 5 bases. This CDR3 has 16 amino acids. Trimming took 4 bases from V and 2 from J, leaving 15 bases between them. Per germline, CDR1 SGHRS and CDR2 YFSETQ.

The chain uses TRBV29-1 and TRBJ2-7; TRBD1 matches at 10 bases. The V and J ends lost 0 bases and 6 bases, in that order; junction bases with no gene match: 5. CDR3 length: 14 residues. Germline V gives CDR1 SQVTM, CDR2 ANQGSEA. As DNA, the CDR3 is TGCAGCGTTGAAGATCGTGGGACAGGGGTCGAGCAGTACTTC. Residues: CSVEDRGTGVEQYF.

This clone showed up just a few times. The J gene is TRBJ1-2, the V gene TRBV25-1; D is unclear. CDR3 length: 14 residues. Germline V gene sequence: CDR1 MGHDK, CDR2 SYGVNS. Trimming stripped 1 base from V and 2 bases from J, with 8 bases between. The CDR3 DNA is TGTGCCAGCAGTGAATCTAGCTCAAACTATGGCTACACCTTC. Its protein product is CASSESSSNYGYTF.

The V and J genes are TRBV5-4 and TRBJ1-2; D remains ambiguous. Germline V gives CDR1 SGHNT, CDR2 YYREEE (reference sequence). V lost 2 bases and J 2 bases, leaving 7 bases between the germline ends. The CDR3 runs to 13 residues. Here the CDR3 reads CASSFVRNYGYTF. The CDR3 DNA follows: TGTGCCAGCAGCTTCGTTAGGAACTATGGCTACACCTTC.

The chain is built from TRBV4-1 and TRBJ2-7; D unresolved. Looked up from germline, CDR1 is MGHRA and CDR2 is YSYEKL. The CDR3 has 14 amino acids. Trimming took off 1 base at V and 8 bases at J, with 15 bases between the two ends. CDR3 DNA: TGCGCCAGCAGCCAAGTTGAAAACAGCCTTAAGCAGTACTTC. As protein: CASSQVENSLKQYF.